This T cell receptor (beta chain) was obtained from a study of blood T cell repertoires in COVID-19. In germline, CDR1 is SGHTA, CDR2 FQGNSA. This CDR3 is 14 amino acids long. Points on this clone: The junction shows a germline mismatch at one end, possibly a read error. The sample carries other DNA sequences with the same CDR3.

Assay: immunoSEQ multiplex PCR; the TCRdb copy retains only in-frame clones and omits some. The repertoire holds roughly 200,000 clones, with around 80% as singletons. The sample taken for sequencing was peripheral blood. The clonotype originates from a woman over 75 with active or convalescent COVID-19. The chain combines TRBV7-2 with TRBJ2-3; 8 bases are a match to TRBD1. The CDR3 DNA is TGTGCCAGCAGCCTAGCCAGGGGGCTAGATACGCAGTATTTT. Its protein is CASSLARGLDTQYF.